The clone carrying this T cell receptor beta chain was counted only a few times. The antigen is undetermined. This entry belongs to a study of T cell responses to AZD1222 COVID-19 vaccine. General study findings and limits: Recipients of AZD1222 seropositive at baseline numbered only 6 or 7. Donors, mostly white British, included more females; clonal diversity was possibly underestimated.

Samples with a second dose at about 4 or about 12 weeks were pooled together. TCRdb's copy holds only in-frame clones and misses some; the assay was immunoSEQ multiplex PCR. The sample consists of 100,000 to 150,000 clones, around 90% of them appearing once. CDR1 is MNHEY, CDR2 SMNVEV, per germline (reference sequence). This CDR3 has 14 amino acids. Trimming pared 0 bases from V and 5 bases from J, leaving 7 bases between. The chain employs TRBV27 and TRBJ1-4; D is unclear. This sample comprised peripheral blood, obtained 28 days after the second AZD1222 dose. The source of this sequence is an adult who received the AZD1222 COVID-19 vaccine. The CDR3, as DNA: TGTGCCAGCAGTTTATCGGCTATGAATGAAAAACTGTTTTTT. This codes for CASSLSAMNEKLFF.